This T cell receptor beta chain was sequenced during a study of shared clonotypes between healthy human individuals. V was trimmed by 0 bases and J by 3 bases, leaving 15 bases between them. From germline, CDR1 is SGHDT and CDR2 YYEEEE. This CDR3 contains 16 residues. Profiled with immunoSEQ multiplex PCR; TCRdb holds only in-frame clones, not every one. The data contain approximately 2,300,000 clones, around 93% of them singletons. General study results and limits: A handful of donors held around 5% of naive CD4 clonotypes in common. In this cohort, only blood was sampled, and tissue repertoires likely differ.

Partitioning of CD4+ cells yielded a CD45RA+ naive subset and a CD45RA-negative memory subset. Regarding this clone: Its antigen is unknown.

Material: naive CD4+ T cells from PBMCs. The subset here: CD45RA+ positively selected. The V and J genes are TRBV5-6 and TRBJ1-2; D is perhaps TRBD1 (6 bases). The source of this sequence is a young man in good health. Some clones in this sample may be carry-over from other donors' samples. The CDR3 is CASSLVVPRGHYGYTF. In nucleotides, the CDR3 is TGTGCCAGCAGCTTGGTAGTTCCCAGGGGACACTATGGCTACACCTTC.